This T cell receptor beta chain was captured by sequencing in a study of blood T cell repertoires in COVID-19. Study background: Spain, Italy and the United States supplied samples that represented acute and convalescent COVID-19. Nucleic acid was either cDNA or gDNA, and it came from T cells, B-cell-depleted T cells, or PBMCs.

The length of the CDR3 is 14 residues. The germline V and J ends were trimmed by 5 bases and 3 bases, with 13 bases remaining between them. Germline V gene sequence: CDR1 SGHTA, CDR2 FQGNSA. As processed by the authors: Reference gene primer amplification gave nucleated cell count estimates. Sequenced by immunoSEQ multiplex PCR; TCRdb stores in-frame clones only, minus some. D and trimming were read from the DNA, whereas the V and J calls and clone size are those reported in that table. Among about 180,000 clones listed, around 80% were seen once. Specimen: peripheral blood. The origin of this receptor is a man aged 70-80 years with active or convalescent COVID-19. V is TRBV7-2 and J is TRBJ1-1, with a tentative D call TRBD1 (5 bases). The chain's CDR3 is CASSGYQGHTEAFF. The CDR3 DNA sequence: TGTGCCAGCAGCGGATACCAGGGCCACACTGAAGCTTTCTTT.